The sample holds a few counts of the clone carrying this TCR beta chain. The target antigen is unknown. The junction does not match germline at one end; this may be a read error. The record originates from a study of T cells in Graves' hyperthyroidism and ophthalmopathy. The study, taken as a whole, reports: Within blood appeared most thyroid clonotypes that had expanded above 0.001. Ophthalmopathy prediction by the model preceded onset by a median roughly 6 months.

Germline V gives CDR1 ENHRY, CDR2 SYGVKD. CDR3 length equals 14 residues. RNA transcripts served as the template for amplifying TCR beta CDR3 regions. During a first-round RT-PCR of the TCR CDR3, the HTBI primer set was used. TCRdb analysed the multiplex PCR reads with MiXCR anew, one entry per CDR3 protein. The repertoire holds hundreds of thousands of distinct CDR3 sequences, with around 46% as singletons. Sequencing input: peripheral blood or thyroid tissue (not recorded which). The clonotype originates from a young woman with Graves' hyperthyroidism. This chain connects TRBV10-3 to TRBJ1-1; the D gene is possibly TRBD1 (5 bases). As DNA, the CDR3 is TGTGCCAGCAGTAGAGGACAAATGAACACTGAAGCTTTCTTT. Translation: CASSRGQMNTEAFF.